This T cell receptor beta chain was observed in a study of molecular identifiers for immune sequencing clone quantification. TCRdb processed the PCR reads anew with MiXCR; each CDR3 protein has one entry. The sample has over 550,000 distinct CDR3 sequences, roughly 27% seen once; the top ten hold around 0.78%. Trimming took 5 bases from V and 5 from J, leaving 19 bases between them. From germline, CDR1 is SEHNR and CDR2 FQNEAQ (reference sequence). The CDR3 covers 15 residues. This clonotype was picked up a small number of times. This sequence originates from a human donor in good health. Some libraries in this study had Jurkat cell RNA spiked in. Sequencing was done on a sample of naive CD8+ T cells from blood, with Jurkat cell RNA spiked in. As for subset: FACS-sorted CD8+CD4-CCR7+CD45RA+ naive T cells. V usage is TRBV7-9 and J usage is TRBJ2-7; perhaps TRBD2 as D (6 bases). The DNA for the CDR3 is TGTGCCAGCAGCCCCTCTAGCGCAAGGGTGGACGAGCAGTACTTC. Encoded protein: CASSPSSARVDEQYF. Based on the CDR3 plus reference TRBV7-9 and TRBJ2-7, the full variable domain is DTGVSQNPRHKITKRGQNVTFRCDPISEHNRLYWYRQTLGQGPEFLTYFQNEAQLEKSRLLSDRFSAERPKGSFSTLEIQRTEQGDSAMYLCASSPSSARVDEQYFGPGTRLTVT.